Included here is one T cell receptor (beta chain) sequence, with context. Libraries were prepared by immunoSEQ multiplex PCR; TCRdb keeps only in-frame clonotypes and omits some of them. The sample contains 150,000 to 200,000 clones, 87% of which appear only once. This entry belongs to a study of T cell responses to AZD1222 COVID-19 vaccine. This CDR3 contains 14 residues. V lost 4 bases, J lost 7 bases, and 11 bases lay in between. Germline lookup yields CDR1 LGHNA and CDR2 YNFKEQ. This rearrangement joins TRBV4-2 to TRBJ1-6; D possibly corresponds to TRBD1 (6 bases). The sequence was collected from an adult in good health. The sample in question was peripheral blood, obtained on day 0 of AZD1222 vaccination. For the CDR3, the DNA is TGTGCCAGCAGCCGGGGGGCAGACAATTCACCCCTCCACTTT. It codes for CASSRGADNSPLHF.